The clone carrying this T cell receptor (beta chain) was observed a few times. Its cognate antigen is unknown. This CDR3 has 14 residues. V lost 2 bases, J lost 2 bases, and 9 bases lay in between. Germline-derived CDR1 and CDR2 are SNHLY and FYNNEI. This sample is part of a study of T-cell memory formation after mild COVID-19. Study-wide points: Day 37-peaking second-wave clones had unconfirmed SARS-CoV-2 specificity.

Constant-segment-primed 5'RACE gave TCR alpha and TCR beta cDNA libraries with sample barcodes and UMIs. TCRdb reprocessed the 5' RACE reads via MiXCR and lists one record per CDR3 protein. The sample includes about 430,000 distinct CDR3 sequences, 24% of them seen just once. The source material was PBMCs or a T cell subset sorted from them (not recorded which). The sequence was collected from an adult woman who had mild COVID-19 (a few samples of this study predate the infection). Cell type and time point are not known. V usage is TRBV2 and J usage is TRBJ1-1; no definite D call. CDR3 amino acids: CASSEIVGNTEAFF. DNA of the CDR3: TGTGCCAGCAGTGAAATTGTTGGAAACACTGAAGCTTTCTTT.